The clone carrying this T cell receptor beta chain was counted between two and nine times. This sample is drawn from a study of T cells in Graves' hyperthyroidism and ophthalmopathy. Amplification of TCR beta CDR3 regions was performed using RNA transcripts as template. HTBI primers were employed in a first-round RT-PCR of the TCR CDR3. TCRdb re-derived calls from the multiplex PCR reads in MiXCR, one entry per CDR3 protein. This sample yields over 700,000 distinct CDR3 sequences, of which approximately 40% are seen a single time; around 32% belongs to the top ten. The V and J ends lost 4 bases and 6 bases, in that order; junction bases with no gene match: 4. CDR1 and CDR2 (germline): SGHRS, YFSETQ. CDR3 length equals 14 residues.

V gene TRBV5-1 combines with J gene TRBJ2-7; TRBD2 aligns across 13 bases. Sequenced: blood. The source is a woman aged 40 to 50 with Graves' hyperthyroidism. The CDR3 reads CASSVGTSGIEQYF. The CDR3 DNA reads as TGCGCCAGCAGCGTTGGGACTAGCGGGATCGAGCAGTACTTC.